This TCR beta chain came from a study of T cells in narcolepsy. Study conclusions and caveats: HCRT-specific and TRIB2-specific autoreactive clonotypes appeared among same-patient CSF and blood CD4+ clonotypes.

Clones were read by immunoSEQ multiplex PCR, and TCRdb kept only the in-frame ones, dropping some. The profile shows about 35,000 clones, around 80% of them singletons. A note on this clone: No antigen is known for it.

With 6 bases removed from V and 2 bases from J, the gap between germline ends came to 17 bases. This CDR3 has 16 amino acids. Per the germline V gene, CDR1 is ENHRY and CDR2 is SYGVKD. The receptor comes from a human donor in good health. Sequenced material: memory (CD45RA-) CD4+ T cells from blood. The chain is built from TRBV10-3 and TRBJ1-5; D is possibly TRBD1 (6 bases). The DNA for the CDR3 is TGTGCCATCAGCCGTGTGGGGGGGCAGGGCAATCAGCCCCAGCATTTT. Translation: CAISRVGGQGNQPQHF.